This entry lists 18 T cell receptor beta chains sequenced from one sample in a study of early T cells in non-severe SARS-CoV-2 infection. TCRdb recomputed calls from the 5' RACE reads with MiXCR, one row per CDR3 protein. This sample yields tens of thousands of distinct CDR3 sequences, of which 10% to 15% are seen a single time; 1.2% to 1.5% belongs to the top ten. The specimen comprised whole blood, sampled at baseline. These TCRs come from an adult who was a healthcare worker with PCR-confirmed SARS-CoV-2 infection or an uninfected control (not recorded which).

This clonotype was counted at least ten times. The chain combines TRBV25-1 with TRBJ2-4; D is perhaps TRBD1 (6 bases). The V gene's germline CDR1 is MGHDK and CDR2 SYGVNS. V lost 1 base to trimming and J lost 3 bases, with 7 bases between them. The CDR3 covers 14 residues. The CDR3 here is CASSESGDKNIQYF. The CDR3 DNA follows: TGTGCCAGCAGTGAATCAGGGGACAAAAACATTCAGTACTTC.

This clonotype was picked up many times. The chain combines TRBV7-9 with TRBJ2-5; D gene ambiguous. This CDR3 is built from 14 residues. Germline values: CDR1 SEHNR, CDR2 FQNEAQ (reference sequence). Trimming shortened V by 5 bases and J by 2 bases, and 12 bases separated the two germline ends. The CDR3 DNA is TGTGCCAGCAGCCAGACACCGAAACAAGAGACCCAGTACTTC. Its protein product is CASSQTPKQETQYF.

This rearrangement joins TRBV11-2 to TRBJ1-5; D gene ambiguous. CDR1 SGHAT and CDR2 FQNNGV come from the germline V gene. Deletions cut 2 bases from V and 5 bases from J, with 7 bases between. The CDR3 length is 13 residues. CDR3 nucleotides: TGTGCCAGCAGCTTATCGTTTGATCAGCCCCAGCATTTT. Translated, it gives CASSLSFDQPQHF.

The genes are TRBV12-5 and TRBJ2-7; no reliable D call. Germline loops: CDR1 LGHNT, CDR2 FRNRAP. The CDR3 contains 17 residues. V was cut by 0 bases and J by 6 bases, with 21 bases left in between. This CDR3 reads CASGLVNAVRVVSEQYF. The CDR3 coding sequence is TGTGCTAGTGGTTTGGTAAATGCGGTTAGGGTGGTGTCCGAGCAGTACTTC. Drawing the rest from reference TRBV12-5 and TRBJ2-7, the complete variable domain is DARVTQTPRHKVTEMGQEVTMRCQPILGHNTVFWYRQTMMQGLELLAYFRNRAPLDDSGMPKDRFSAEMPDATLATLKIQPSEPRDSAVYFCASGLVNAVRVVSEQYFGPGTRLTVT.

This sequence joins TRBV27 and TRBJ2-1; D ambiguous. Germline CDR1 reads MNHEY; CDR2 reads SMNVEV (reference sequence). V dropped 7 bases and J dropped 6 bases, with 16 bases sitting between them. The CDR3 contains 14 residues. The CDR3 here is CASTTTDWPNEQFF. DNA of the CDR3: TGTGCCAGCACCACTACCGACTGGCCCAATGAGCAGTTCTTC.

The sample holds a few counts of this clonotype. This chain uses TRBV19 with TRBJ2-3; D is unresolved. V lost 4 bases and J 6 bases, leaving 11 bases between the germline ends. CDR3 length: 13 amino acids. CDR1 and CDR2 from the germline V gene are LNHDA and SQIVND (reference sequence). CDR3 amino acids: CASSTRTRDTQYF. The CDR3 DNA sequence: TGTGCCAGTAGTACGCGGACGCGGGATACGCAGTATTTT. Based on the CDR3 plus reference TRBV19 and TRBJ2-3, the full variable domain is DGGITQSPKYLFRKEGQNVTLSCEQNLNHDAMYWYRQDPGQGLRLIYYSQIVNDFQKGDIAEGYSVSREKKESFPLTVTSAQKNPTAFYLCASSTRTRDTQYFGPGTRLTVL.

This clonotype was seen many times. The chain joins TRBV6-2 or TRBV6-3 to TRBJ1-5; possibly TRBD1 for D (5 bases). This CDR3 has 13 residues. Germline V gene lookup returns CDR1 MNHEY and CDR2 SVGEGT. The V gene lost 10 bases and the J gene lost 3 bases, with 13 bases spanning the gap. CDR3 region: CATALGPNQPQHF. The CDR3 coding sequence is TGTGCCACCGCATTGGGACCCAATCAGCCCCAGCATTTT.

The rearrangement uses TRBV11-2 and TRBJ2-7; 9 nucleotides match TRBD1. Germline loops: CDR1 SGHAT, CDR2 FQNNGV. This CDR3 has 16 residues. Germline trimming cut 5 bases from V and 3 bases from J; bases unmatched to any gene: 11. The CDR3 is CASSPWGGQGDYEQYF. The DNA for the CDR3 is TGTGCCAGCAGCCCGTGGGGGGGACAGGGAGACTACGAGCAGTACTTC.

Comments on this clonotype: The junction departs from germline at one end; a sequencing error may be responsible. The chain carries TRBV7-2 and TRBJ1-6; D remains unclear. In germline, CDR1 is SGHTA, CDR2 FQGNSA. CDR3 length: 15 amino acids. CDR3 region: CASSLEVGRTSPPHF. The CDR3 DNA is TGTGCCAGCAGCTTAGAAGTAGGCAGAACCTCACCCCCCCACTTT.

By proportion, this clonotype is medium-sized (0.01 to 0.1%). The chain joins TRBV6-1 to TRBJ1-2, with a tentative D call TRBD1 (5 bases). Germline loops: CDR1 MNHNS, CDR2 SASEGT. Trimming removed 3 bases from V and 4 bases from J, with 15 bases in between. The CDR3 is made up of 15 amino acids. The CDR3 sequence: CASSDSPDGAYGYTF. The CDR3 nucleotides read TGTGCCAGCAGTGATAGCCCCGACGGGGCCTATGGCTACACCTTC.

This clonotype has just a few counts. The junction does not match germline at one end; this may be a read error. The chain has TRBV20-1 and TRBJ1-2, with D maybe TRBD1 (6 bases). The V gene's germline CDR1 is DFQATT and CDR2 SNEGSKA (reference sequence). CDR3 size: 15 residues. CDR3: CSATYLQGFDYGYTF. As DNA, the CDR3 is TGCAGCGCTACATACTTACAGGGTTTCGACTATGGCTACACCTTC.

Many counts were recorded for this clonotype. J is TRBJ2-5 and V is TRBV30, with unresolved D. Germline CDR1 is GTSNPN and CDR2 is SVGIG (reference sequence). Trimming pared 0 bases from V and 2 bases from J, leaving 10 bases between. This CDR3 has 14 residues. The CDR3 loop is CAWSVGGEQETQYF. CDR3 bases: TGTGCCTGGAGTGTAGGTGGAGAGCAAGAGACCCAGTACTTC.

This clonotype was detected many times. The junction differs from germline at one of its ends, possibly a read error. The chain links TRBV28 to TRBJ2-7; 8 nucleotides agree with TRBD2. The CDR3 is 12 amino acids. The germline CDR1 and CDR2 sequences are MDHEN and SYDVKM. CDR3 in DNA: TGTGCCAGCAGCCCCCCCAGCGGGAGAAGTCACTTC. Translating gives CASSPPSGRSHF.

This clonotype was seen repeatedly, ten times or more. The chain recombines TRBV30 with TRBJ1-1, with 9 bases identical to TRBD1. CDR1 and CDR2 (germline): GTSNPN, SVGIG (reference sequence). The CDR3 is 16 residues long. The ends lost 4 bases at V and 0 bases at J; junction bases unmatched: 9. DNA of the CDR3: TGTGCCTGGAAAAAGGGGACAGGGCTCATGAACACTGAAGCTTTCTTT. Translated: CAWKKGTGLMNTEAFF.

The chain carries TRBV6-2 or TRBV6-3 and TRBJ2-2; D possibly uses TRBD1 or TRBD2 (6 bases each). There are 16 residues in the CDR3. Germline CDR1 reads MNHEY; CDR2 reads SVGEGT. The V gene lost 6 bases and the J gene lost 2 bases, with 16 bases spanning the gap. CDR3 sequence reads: CASSRGGTTNTGELFF. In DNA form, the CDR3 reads TGTGCCAGCAGCCGAGGCGGGACAACTAACACCGGGGAGCTGTTTTTT.

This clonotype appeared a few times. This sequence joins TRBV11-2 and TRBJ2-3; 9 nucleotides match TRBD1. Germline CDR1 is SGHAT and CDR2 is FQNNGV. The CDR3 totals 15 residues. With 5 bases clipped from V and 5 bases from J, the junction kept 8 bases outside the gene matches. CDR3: CASSAHRGQGDTQYF. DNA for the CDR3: TGTGCCAGCAGCGCGCACAGGGGGCAAGGAGATACGCAGTATTTT.

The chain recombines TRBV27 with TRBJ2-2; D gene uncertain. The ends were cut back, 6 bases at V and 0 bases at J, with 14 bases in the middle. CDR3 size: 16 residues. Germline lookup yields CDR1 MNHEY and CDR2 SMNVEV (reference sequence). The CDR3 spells CASRSLFFPNTGELFF. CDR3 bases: TGTGCCAGCAGGAGTCTTTTCTTTCCGAACACCGGGGAGCTGTTTTTT.

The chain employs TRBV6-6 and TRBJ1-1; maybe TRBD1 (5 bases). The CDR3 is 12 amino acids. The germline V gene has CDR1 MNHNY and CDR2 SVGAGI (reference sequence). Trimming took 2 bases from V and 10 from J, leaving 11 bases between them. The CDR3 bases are TGTGCCAGCAGTTACCGGTATAGGGGAGCTTTCTTT. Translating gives CASSYRYRGAFF.